These 8 T cell receptor beta chains share one sample of origin, sequenced in a study of T cell clones after liver transplantation. The data were produced by immunoSEQ multiplex PCR, yet TCRdb's version contains in-frame clones alone and is incomplete. The sample comprises some 57,000 clones, around 70% of which are singletons, and around 9.1% rests with the top ten. The source material was CD4+ T cells from blood, sampled at the 22-month timepoint. The source is a human patient who received a liver transplant. Some T cells may have come from the graft donor.

The V gene is TRBV7-6, the J gene TRBJ2-6; D remains unclear. Germline V gives CDR1 SGHVS, CDR2 FNYEAQ. Between the trimmed V and J ends, which lost 5 bases and 0 bases, there was a span of 23 bases. This CDR3 is 20 amino acids long. The chain's CDR3 is CASSPSGRTPTDSGANVLTF. CDR3 DNA sequence: TGTGCCAGCAGCCCATCCGGGCGGACCCCCACGGACTCTGGGGCCAACGTCCTGACTTTC.

This clone was detected a few times. The rearrangement joins TRBV6-1 to TRBJ1-6; 7 bases are a match to TRBD1. This CDR3 contains 18 residues. From germline, CDR1 is MNHNS and CDR2 SASEGT. V was clipped by 3 bases and J by 3 bases; unmatched bases: 11. DNA for the CDR3: TGTGCCAGCAGTGACTATCAGGGACAGACTATCTATAATTCACCCCTCCACTTT. Translated: CASSDYQGQTIYNSPLHF.

The chain carries TRBV28 and TRBJ1-5; TRBD1 might be the D (5 bases). The germline V gene has CDR1 MDHEN and CDR2 SYDVKM. Trimming stripped 3 bases from V and 6 bases from J, with 12 bases between. The CDR3 loop spans 14 amino acids. As DNA, the CDR3 is TGTGCCAGCAGTTTTGGAGGGACTAGTCAGCCCCAGCATTTT. This gives the protein CASSFGGTSQPQHF.

The chain is built from TRBV6-6 and TRBJ1-5; D remains unclear. Trimming cost V 0 bases and J 3 bases, with 9 bases left between them. The CDR3 is made up of 15 amino acids. In germline, CDR1 is MNHNY, CDR2 SVGAGI (reference sequence). The CDR3 loop is CASSYSPGSNQPQHF. The CDR3 DNA sequence: TGTGCCAGCAGTTACTCCCCGGGTTCCAATCAGCCCCAGCATTTT.

This rearrangement joins TRBV27 to TRBJ2-3; 12 nucleotides match TRBD1. Trimming cost V 6 bases and J 4 bases; bases outside gene matches: 14. CDR3 size: 18 residues. CDR1 and CDR2 (germline): MNHEY, SMNVEV (reference sequence). Written as DNA, the CDR3 is TGTGCCAGCAGATTCGGGACAGGGGGCCTCGGGGTTTCAGATACGCAGTATTTT. Translated: CASRFGTGGLGVSDTQYF.

The J gene is TRBJ2-2, the V gene TRBV28; 11 nucleotides agree with TRBD1. Germline CDR1 and CDR2: MDHEN and SYDVKM. The junction had 8 bases not matched to a gene; V was cut back by 4 bases and J by 7 bases. The CDR3 extends over 16 amino acids. The CDR3 loop reads CASSSWDRGKNGELFF. The CDR3 nucleotides read TGTGCCAGCAGTTCATGGGACAGGGGGAAGAACGGGGAGCTGTTTTTT. The full variable domain, rest sourced from reference TRBV28 and TRBJ2-2, is DVKVTQSSRYLVKRTGEKVFLECVQDMDHENMFWYRQDPGLGLRLIYFSYDVKMKEKGDIPEGYSVSREKKERFSLILESASTNQTSMYLCASSSWDRGKNGELFFGEGSRLTVL.

The sample holds one count of this clone. The CDR3 loop is CAISEGDRSNQPQHF. CDR3 DNA: TGTGCCATCAGTGAGGGAGACAGGAGCAATCAGCCCCAGCATTTT. The chain joins TRBV10-3 to TRBJ1-5, with a tentative D call TRBD1 (6 bases). The CDR3 is 15 residues long. Germline values: CDR1 ENHRY, CDR2 SYGVKD. Trimming took off 2 bases at V and 1 base at J, with 9 bases between the two ends.

The chain combines TRBV4-1 with TRBJ1-1; D gene ambiguous. The length of the CDR3 is 9 residues. Trimming cost V 3 bases and J 11 bases, with 4 bases left between them. From germline, CDR1 is MGHRA and CDR2 YSYEKL. CDR3 in amino acids: CASSQGAFF. In DNA form, the CDR3 reads TGCGCCAGCAGCCAGGGCGCTTTCTTT.